This paragraph covers one T cell receptor (beta chain) sequence. This clonotype appeared many times. The antigen it binds to is not known. It has no much larger one-base neighbor in the sample; base qualities were not kept. Sample treatment or condition, as interpreted from the label and publication: live attenuated yellow fever vaccine strain. At every blood-draw timepoint, two biological replicates of bulk PBMCs were collected. PBMCs were isolated from peripheral blood using a standard Ficoll-Paque protocol. TriZol was used to extract RNA from bulk PBMCs, from CD4 and CD8 fractions, and from dextramer-positive and dextramer-negative fractions. Trimming costs V 6 bases and J 3 bases, and their ends lie 9 bases apart. Counted from cysteine to phenylalanine, this CDR3 has 12 amino acids. The only DNA kept is the CDR3, 36 bases in frame from the first base. The data were taken from a study of T cells after yellow fever vaccination (dated by TCRdb to 2018 to 2020). For the wider study: The SMART-Seq v4 Ultra Low Input RNA kit was used to prepare libraries from fractions with low cell numbers. Two healthy male donors, one aged 18 to 29 and one aged 30 to 40 years, made up the cohort. To follow T-cell clones before and after primary and booster YFV17D yellow fever vaccination, bulk TCR alpha and beta repertoires were sequenced over time. Blood samples were taken at several timepoints before and after primary and secondary immunization, and bulk PBMC replicates and cell subsets were isolated. What the study reported, not specific to this receptor: Compared with the primary T-cell response, the secondary T-cell response was weaker but faster, peaking on day 5 rather than day 15. Most clones expanded after primary vaccination (around 96% of CD4 and 88% of CD8) were re-detected after the booster, suggesting that broad memory maintenance occurred. Because only a couple of donors were included in the study, the extent to which the findings can be generalized is limited. A small share of clonotypes was detected in both CD4 and CD8 compartments, with the overlap likely arising from convergent recombination. Computational filtering was needed because FACS-sorted repertoires could contain abundant contaminating clonotypes from the bulk population.

TCR cDNA was synthesized by 5'RACE template switching, through which a universal primer site and unique molecular identifiers were introduced. cDNA synthesis was primed from both the TCR alpha and TCR beta constant segments. Library amplification used two PCR steps, and the second PCR step added sample barcodes and sequencing adapters. Sequencing of the libraries was done on either Illumina HiSeq 2500 (2x100 bp) or NovaSeq (2x150 bp). The paper's processing steps were these. MIGEC handled demultiplexing of reads and collapsing into UMI consensus sequences, while MiXCR performed V(D)J alignment. Vaccine-responding clonotypes were defined with edgeR using replicate PBMC samples, requiring FDR below 0.01 and a log2 fold change above 5 up to day 15. Bulk clonotypes were assigned CD4 or CD8 identity according to which sequenced CD4 or CD8 repertoire held them at higher abundance. TCRdb's own reprocessing of the public reads used fastp at Q25 and MiXCR and kept productive beta chains. When rows share a CDR3 protein, they turn into one entry using the most common DNA and genes. In this record, the V and J calls reflect TCRdb's handling and not the investigators' own analysis. Across this sample there are around 350,000 distinct CDR3 sequences, with 6.2% seen only once. Over 14% of the sample is held by the ten biggest clonotypes.

Sequencing used PBMCs, obtained 5 days after the yellow fever booster vaccination. This TCR was sampled from a man aged 30 to 45 who received the YFV17D yellow fever vaccine. The V and J segments used are TRBV12-3 or TRBV12-4 and TRBJ2-7; no D gene call is confident. Read as DNA, the sequence is TGTGCCAGCAGGGGCGTAGTCTACGAGCAGTACTTC. It encodes CASRGVVYEQYF.